Listed here is a single T cell receptor (beta chain). This clonotype was counted at least ten times. The antigen it recognizes is unknown. No much larger clone exists at a distance of one base, and base qualities are not known. This sample is drawn from a study of T cells in Graves' hyperthyroidism and ophthalmopathy (dated by TCRdb to about 2019). Looking at the study overall: Peripheral blood was collected at initial diagnosis, before any treatment. Thyroid tissue and blood T-cell repertoires from roughly six Graves' hyperthyroidism patients were also compared in the study. Following sampling, methimazole starting at 30 mg daily was given to hyperthyroidism patients, and high-dose intravenous methylprednisolone was given to ophthalmopathy patients. The paper reports TCR Vbeta CDR3 sequencing of roughly 140 peripheral blood samples: some 41 ophthalmopathy, fewer than 85 hyperthyroidism and around 17 progressor patients. The 90 or so discovery patients were randomly split 7:3 into training and test sets. Whether ophthalmopathy could be predicted prospectively was tested in an independent validation cohort made up of approximately 19 hyperthyroidism patients plus 17 patients who later progressed to ophthalmopathy. To identify distinguishing TCR V-J signatures, a discovery cohort of around 98 patients was used, comprising some 43 with Graves' ophthalmopathy and some 57 with stable Graves' hyperthyroidism. Findings and caveats that apply to the study as a whole: In cross-validation, a model built on a 13 V-J signature told ophthalmopathy apart from stable hyperthyroidism with less than 90% sensitivity and about 81% specificity, and in testing the same model reached 80%/75%. Sample size was not statistically predetermined, and investigators were not blinded to group allocation. Most expanded thyroid clonotypes (frequency above 0.001) were also detected in blood, a finding suggesting that blood repertoires may reflect thyroid immune responses. In validation, the model predicted progression to ophthalmopathy a median of about 6 months before onset, with roughly 70% sensitivity and about 72% specificity.

TCR beta CDR3 regions were amplified from RNA transcripts. The first round of RT-PCR for the TCR CDR3 was performed with the HTBI primer set and the Qiagen OneStep RT-PCR kit. The libraries were constructed in a second round of multiplex PCR and then size-selected and purified. Libraries were sequenced paired-end with 100 bp reads on an Illumina HiSeq2000. The paper's data handling went like this. SOAPnuke was used to process the raw data, throwing out any read that contained adapters or uncalled bases, had a mean Phred below 15, or lacked an exact constant-primer or identifier match. High-quality paired reads were merged using COPE v1.2.5, and each unique nucleotide sequence was defined as a clonotype. MiTCR v1.1 was used to align the clonotypes against IMGT TRBV, TRBD and TRBJ reference segments. Only V-J combinations with frequency above 0.0001, covering 99.2% of repertoires, were analysed. A TCS score was defined as the ratio of F50 (clonal expansion) to E x V (chaos), with BLOSUM62-based TCRdist applied between CDR3 peptides within each V-J. Welch's t-statistics and random forest reduced around 550 V-J features to 13, which were used in a naive Bayes classifier (R e1071). TCRdb's own reprocessing of the public reads used fastp at Q25 and MiXCR and kept productive beta chains. Each CDR3 protein gets just one entry, which takes the most common genes and DNA from the rows behind it. TCRdb, rather than the study authors, made the V and J calls. This sample holds roughly 380,000 distinct CDR3 sequences; about 15% were observed only once. 9.5% to 11% of the sample is held by the ten biggest clonotypes.

A patient counted as having stable Graves' hyperthyroidism if no progression to ophthalmopathy occurred over 18 months of follow-up. The hyperthyroidism patients were between 18 and 65 years old and newly diagnosed, with a disease duration of less than 2 months. Exclusion was applied to patients with uncontrolled infections, other autoimmune diseases, pregnancy or lactation. Diagnoses were based on clinical symptoms, serum thyroxine and TRAb, thyroid ultrasound and orbital computed tomography. PBMCs were separated from approximately 9.9 ml of fresh peripheral blood using Ficoll-Paque density gradient centrifugation. Total RNA was extracted using Trizol reagent, and RNA quality was assessed on an Agilent 2100 Bioanalyzer. Reading from cysteine to phenylalanine, the CDR3 counts 13 amino acids. The only DNA kept is the CDR3, 39 bases in frame from the first base. The germline V gene supplies CDR1 MDHEN and CDR2 SYDVKM. At the junction V is shortened by 6 bases and J by 4 bases; bases outside the gene matches: 3.

The receptor chain draws on TRBV28 and TRBJ1-3; TRBD1 matches 7 bases in the middle. This receptor was obtained from a woman aged 55-75 years with Graves' hyperthyroidism. Sequencing used blood. The nucleotide sequence is given as TGTGCCAGCAGAGGACAGGAAGGAAACACCATATATTTT. Its protein reads: CASRGQEGNTIYF.